This T cell receptor (beta chain) stems from a study of identical twins. Study-wide points: Sequences that were out-of-frame, alpha and twin-shared displayed an excess of low generation probability. Without tracking the same donors, conclusions rested on cross-sectional statistical analysis.

TCRdb re-derived calls from the 5' RACE reads in MiXCR, one entry per CDR3 protein. The table lists some 760,000 distinct CDR3 sequences, about 18% of them singletons. This clonotype appeared a few times. Its antigen is currently unknown. The sample also formed part of further work on T cells expressing NK-cell markers. That report adds: Alpha-beta TCR T cells were the sole sorting target in several experiments, owing to an anti-gamma-delta TCR antibody. Researchers report these clonotypes also headed the CD3+CD56-NKG2C+ fraction in several donors.

Sequenced sample: PBMCs. The sequence came from a woman aged 18-29 years in good health.

CDR3: CASRSGHLNTEAFF. The DNA of the CDR3 is TGTGCCAGCCGATCGGGACACCTGAACACTGAAGCTTTCTTT. This chain links TRBV6-2 or TRBV6-3 with TRBJ1-1, with D perhaps TRBD1 (6 bases). V was cut by 8 bases and J by 0 bases, with 13 bases left in between. The CDR3 has 14 residues. CDR1 is MNHEY and CDR2 is SVGEGT in the germline V gene.